A few counts support the clone carrying this T cell receptor (beta chain). Its antigen is as yet unknown. Cultured CD4+ T cell DNA was sequenced using the Oncomine TCR Beta short-read assay. MiXCR, run by TCRdb on the PCR reads, gives a single entry per CDR3 protein. The table records over 15,000 distinct CDR3 sequences, approximately 54% of them present only once. This sample stems from a study of vaccination and CD4 T cells after COVID-19. Whole-study context: The convalescent group had six males, four females, seven Caucasians, two Asians, one multiracial. The control cultures got either a CEFX pool, an HIV-1 Nef pool, or no peptide at all.

This CDR3 contains 14 residues. Between the trimmed V and J ends, which lost 5 bases and 2 bases, there was a span of 10 bases. Germline V gives CDR1 MNHEY, CDR2 SVGEGT. The treatment denotes: roughly 11-day PBMC culture with coronavirus spike peptide pools or control peptides (ViraFEST assay). The J gene is TRBJ1-5, the V gene TRBV6-2 or TRBV6-3; unclear D gene. Specimen: CD4+ T cells from blood, cultured in vitro. The sequence derives from a human donor who had recovered from COVID-19. The CDR3 DNA reads as TGTGCCAGCAGTCCTAAGGGCCGCAATCAGCCCCAGCATTTT. Amino acids: CASSPKGRNQPQHF.